The rows below give T cell receptor beta chains drawn from one sample of a study of T cell responses to AZD1222 COVID-19 vaccine. Assay used: immunoSEQ multiplex PCR; TCRdb lists only in-frame clones, some missing. Here the sample spans 130,000 to 150,000 clones, 91% being singletons. Source: peripheral blood, taken 28 days after the second AZD1222 dose. These receptors were obtained from an adult who received the AZD1222 COVID-19 vaccine. Both conserved end residues are part of each CDR3. The D gene is left open where the match is weak. Size is stated for part of the rows, as once, few or many counts, or as a class when the clone is expanded.

CDR3,DNA,size,V,J,D
CATSREGSQETQYF,TGTGCCACCAGCAGAGAGGGCAGCCAAGAGACCCAGTACTTC,.,TRBV15,TRBJ2-5,.
CASSSFRVGYEQYF,TGTGCCAGCAGCTCTTTTAGGGTGGGATACGAGCAGTACTTC,few,TRBV14,TRBJ2-7,.
CASSPRGGANQPQHF,TGTGCCAGCTCACCACGGGGAGGGGCTAATCAGCCCCAGCATTTT,.,TRBV18,TRBJ1-5,.
CASRSLDRAWSDEQYF,TGTGCCAGTAGATCCCTAGACAGGGCCTGGTCCGACGAGCAGTACTTC,few,TRBV19,TRBJ2-7,TRBD1
CASSIVGKGGDNYGYTF,TGTGCCAGTAGTATAGTCGGGAAAGGGGGGGATAACTATGGCTACACCTTC,.,TRBV19,TRBJ1-2,.
CATRTSGSSYNEQFF,TGTGCCACGAGGACTAGCGGGAGTTCCTACAATGAGCAGTTCTTC,.,TRBV6-1,TRBJ2-1,TRBD2
CASGRFHSDRETENYGYTF,TGTGCCAGCGGTAGGTTTCATTCGGATCGGGAGACGGAAAACTATGGCTACACCTTC,.,TRBV27,TRBJ1-2,.
CASSWGGGTSVYEQYF,TGCGCCAGCAGCTGGGGAGGGGGGACTAGCGTTTATGAGCAGTACTTC,once,TRBV5-1,TRBJ2-7,TRBD2
CASRERGATQETQYF,TGTGCCAGTAGGGAACGGGGGGCAACTCAAGAGACCCAGTACTTC,.,TRBV19,TRBJ2-5,.
CASSGLATDTQYF,TGCGCCAGCAGCGGACTAGCGACAGATACGCAGTATTTT,.,TRBV4-1,TRBJ2-3,TRBD2
CASSSPHSGGSYNEQFF,TGTGCCAGCAGCTCTCCCCATAGCGGAGGCTCCTACAATGAGCAGTTCTTC,.,TRBV6-2/TRBV6-3,TRBJ2-1,.
CASSLAGERDTQYF,TGTGCCAGCAGCTTAGCGGGAGAAAGGGATACGCAGTATTTT,.,TRBV11-3,TRBJ2-3,.
CASSSGTGLAKNIQYF,TGTGCCAGCAGCTCCGGGACAGGGCTAGCCAAAAACATTCAGTACTTC,few,TRBV7-2,TRBJ2-4,TRBD1
CASSQATPLNSHEQYF,TGTGCCAGCAGCCAAGCGACCCCTCTGAATTCGCACGAGCAGTACTTC,few,TRBV14,TRBJ2-7,.
CAAAVLLSSYEQYF,TGTGCCGCGGCCGTGCTGTTGAGCTCCTACGAGCAGTACTTC,.,TRBV2,TRBJ2-7,.
CASSLEGSPNEKLFF,TGTGCCAGCAGCTTGGAGGGTTCACCTAATGAAAAACTGTTTTTT,.,TRBV5-4,TRBJ1-4,.
CASSLSGSHGYTF,TGTGCCAGCAGCTTATCGGGGTCTCATGGCTACACCTTC,.,TRBV7-2,TRBJ1-2,.
CASSLGWDTQYF,TGTGCCAGCAGCTTAGGCTGGGATACGCAGTATTTT,.,TRBV7-2,TRBJ2-3,.
CASSPYGDSHYGYTF,TGTGCCAGCTCACCGTACGGGGACAGCCACTATGGCTACACCTTC,.,TRBV18,TRBJ1-2,TRBD1
CASIAGRVGQPQHF,TGTGCCAGCATCGCGGGCAGGGTCGGCCAGCCCCAGCATTTT,.,TRBV6-5,TRBJ1-5,.
CASSQALTGAQETQYF,TGTGCCAGCAGCCAAGCGTTAACAGGGGCCCAAGAGACCCAGTACTTC,.,TRBV3-1/TRBV3-2,TRBJ2-5,TRBD1
CASSQPTGLNTIYF,TGTGCCAGCAGCCAACCGACAGGGTTAAACACCATATATTTT,.,TRBV7-9,TRBJ1-3,TRBD1
CASSPLRDLRAYGYTF,TGTGCCAGCTCACCACTTAGGGACCTGAGGGCTTATGGCTACACCTTC,.,TRBV18,TRBJ1-2,.
CATSDLSGWTGGTGELFF,TGTGCCACCAGTGATCTTTCGGGGTGGACAGGGGGGACCGGGGAGCTGTTTTTT,.,TRBV24-1,TRBJ2-2,TRBD1
CASSVDPSGGRQETQYF,TGTGCCAGCAGCGTAGATCCGTCCGGGGGTCGGCAAGAGACCCAGTACTTC,.,TRBV9,TRBJ2-5,.
CASPDRSNTEAFF,TGTGCCAGCCCTGACAGATCTAACACTGAAGCTTTCTTT,.,TRBV6-4,TRBJ1-1,.
CASSSDRVLRTEAFF,TGTGCCAGCAGCTCGGACAGGGTTCTACGCACTGAAGCTTTCTTT,.,TRBV5-4,TRBJ1-1,TRBD1
CASGYYSNQPQHF,TGTGCCAGCGGGTACTATAGCAATCAGCCCCAGCATTTT,few,TRBV27,TRBJ1-5,.
CASSYGPDSTDTQYF,TGTGCCAGCAGTTACGGGCCTGACAGCACAGATACGCAGTATTTT,.,TRBV6-5,TRBJ2-3,.
CSVENGETQYF,TGCAGCGTTGAGAACGGAGAGACCCAGTACTTC,.,TRBV29-1,TRBJ2-5,.
CASSPGPPSYGYTF,TGTGCCAGCAGCCCTGGGCCCCCATCCTATGGCTACACCTTC,.,TRBV7-2,TRBJ1-2,.
CASTDGLAGDSQYNEQFF,TGTGCCAGCACCGATGGACTAGCGGGGGACTCCCAATACAATGAGCAGTTCTTC,.,TRBV2,TRBJ2-1,TRBD2
CASSYGTAGNTIYF,TGTGCCAGCAGCTACGGGACAGCTGGAAACACCATATATTTT,.,TRBV13,TRBJ1-3,TRBD1
CASSSLKRLAGGPDTQYF,TGTGCCAGCAGCTCCCTAAAACGACTAGCGGGGGGGCCAGATACGCAGTATTTT,.,TRBV13,TRBJ2-3,TRBD2
CASSLANSDEQFF,TGTGCCAGCAGCTTAGCCAATAGCGATGAGCAGTTCTTC,.,TRBV7-6,TRBJ2-1,.
CASSLVAGEGTQYF,TGTGCCAGCAGCTTAGTAGCGGGAGAAGGTACGCAGTATTTT,.,TRBV7-2,TRBJ2-3,TRBD2
CASSTQNRGAYNEQFF,TGCGCCAGCAGCACCCAAAACAGGGGGGCCTACAATGAGCAGTTCTTC,.,TRBV5-1,TRBJ2-1,TRBD1
CASRLDRGLVNTEAFF,TGTGCCAGCAGGCTTGACAGGGGGCTAGTGAACACTGAAGCTTTCTTT,once,TRBV2,TRBJ1-1,TRBD1
CASSLLSPGANVLTF,TGTGCCAGCAGCTTATTAAGCCCAGGGGCCAACGTCCTGACTTTC,.,TRBV11-3,TRBJ2-6,.
CASSPGRSQETQYF,TGTGCCAGCAGCCCGGGACGGAGCCAAGAGACCCAGTACTTC,.,TRBV7-9,TRBJ2-5,.
CSVRIGRERYNEQFF,TGCAGCGTTAGAATTGGACGGGAACGATACAATGAGCAGTTCTTC,.,TRBV29-1,TRBJ2-1,.
CASIQGAGVGDTQYF,TGTGCCAGCATCCAAGGAGCGGGAGTCGGAGATACGCAGTATTTT,.,TRBV7-9,TRBJ2-3,TRBD2
CASSSVAGSYSGANVLTF,TGTGCCAGCAGCTCCGTAGCGGGATCTTACTCTGGGGCCAACGTCCTGACTTTC,.,TRBV5-4,TRBJ2-6,TRBD2
CASGTGGYEQYF,TGTGCCAGCGGAACAGGGGGATACGAGCAGTACTTC,.,TRBV6-8,TRBJ2-7,TRBD1
CASSSTVAATNEKLFF,TGTGCCAGCAGTTCAACAGTAGCTGCAACTAATGAAAAACTGTTTTTT,.,TRBV6-5,TRBJ1-4,.
CASSQVRVNEQFF,TGCGCCAGCAGCCAAGTTCGGGTCAATGAGCAGTTCTTC,.,TRBV4-1,TRBJ2-1,.
CAVTDTYEQYF,TGTGCCGTGACGGACACCTACGAGCAGTACTTC,once,TRBV7-9,TRBJ2-7,.
CAWSRSGNTIYF,TGTGCCTGGAGTCGGTCTGGAAACACCATATATTTT,.,TRBV30,TRBJ1-3,.
CASSLNNEQFF,TGTGCCAGCAGCCTGAACAATGAGCAGTTCTTC,once,TRBV7-8,TRBJ2-1,.
CASSDSIRYEQYF,TGTGCCAGCAGTGACTCGATTCGGTACGAGCAGTACTTC,.,TRBV6-4,TRBJ2-7,.
CASSLVWGSSSYNEQFF,TGTGCCAGCAGCTTAGTGTGGGGTTCGAGCTCCTACAATGAGCAGTTCTTC,.,TRBV11-3,TRBJ2-1,.
CASSQDLNNYEQYF,TGTGCCAGCAGCCAAGATTTAAACAACTACGAGCAGTACTTC,.,TRBV3-1/TRBV3-2,TRBJ2-7,.
CASSPGRIRAPGIISNQPQHF,TGTGCCAGCTCACCAGGGAGGATCCGGGCCCCCGGGATTATTAGCAATCAGCCCCAGCATTTT,.,TRBV18,TRBJ1-5,.
CASKGYEQYF,TGTGCCAGCAAGGGCTACGAGCAGTACTTC,.,TRBV2,TRBJ2-7,.
CASSLAGGTSYEQYF,TGTGCCAGCAGCTTAGCGGGAGGGACCTCCTACGAGCAGTACTTC,.,TRBV7-3,TRBJ2-7,TRBD2
CASSLASFGTGYEKLFF,TGCGCCAGCAGCTTGGCCTCCTTTGGGACAGGGTATGAAAAACTGTTTTTT,.,TRBV5-1,TRBJ1-4,TRBD1
CASSFSGMNTEAFF,TGCGCCAGCAGCTTCTCGGGGATGAACACTGAAGCTTTCTTT,.,TRBV5-1,TRBJ1-1,.